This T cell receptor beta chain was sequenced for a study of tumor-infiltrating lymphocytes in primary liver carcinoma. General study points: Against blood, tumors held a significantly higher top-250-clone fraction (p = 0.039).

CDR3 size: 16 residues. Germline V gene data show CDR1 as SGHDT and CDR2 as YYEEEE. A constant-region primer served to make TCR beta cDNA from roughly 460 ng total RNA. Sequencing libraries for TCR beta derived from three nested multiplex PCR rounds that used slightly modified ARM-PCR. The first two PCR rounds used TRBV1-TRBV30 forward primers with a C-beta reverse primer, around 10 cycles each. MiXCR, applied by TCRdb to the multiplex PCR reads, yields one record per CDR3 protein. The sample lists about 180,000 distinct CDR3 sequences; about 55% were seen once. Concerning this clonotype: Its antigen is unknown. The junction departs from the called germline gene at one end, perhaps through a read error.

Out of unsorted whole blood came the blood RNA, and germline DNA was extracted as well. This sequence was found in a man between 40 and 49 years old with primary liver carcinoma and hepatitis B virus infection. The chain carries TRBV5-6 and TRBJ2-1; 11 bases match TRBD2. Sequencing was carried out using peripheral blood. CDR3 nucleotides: TGTGCCACCAGCTCTTCCTTAGCGGGAGGGTACAATGACCAGTTCTTC. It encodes CATSSSLAGGYNDQFF.